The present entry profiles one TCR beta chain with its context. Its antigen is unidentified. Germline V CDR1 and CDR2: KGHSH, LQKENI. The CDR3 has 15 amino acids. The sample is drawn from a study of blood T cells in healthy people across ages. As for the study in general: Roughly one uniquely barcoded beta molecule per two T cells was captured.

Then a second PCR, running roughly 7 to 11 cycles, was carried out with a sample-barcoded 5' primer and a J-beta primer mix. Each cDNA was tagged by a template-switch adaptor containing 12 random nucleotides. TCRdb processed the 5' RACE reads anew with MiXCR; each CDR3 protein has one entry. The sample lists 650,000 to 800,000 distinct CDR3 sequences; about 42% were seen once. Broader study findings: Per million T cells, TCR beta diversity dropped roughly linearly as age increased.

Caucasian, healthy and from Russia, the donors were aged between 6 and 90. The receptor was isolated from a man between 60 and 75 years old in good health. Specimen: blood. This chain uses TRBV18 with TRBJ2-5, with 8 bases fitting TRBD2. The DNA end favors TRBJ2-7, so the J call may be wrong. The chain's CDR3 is CASSPDLISGVEQYF. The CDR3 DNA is TGTGCCAGCTCACCAGATTTGATTAGCGGGGTCGAGCAGTACTTC.